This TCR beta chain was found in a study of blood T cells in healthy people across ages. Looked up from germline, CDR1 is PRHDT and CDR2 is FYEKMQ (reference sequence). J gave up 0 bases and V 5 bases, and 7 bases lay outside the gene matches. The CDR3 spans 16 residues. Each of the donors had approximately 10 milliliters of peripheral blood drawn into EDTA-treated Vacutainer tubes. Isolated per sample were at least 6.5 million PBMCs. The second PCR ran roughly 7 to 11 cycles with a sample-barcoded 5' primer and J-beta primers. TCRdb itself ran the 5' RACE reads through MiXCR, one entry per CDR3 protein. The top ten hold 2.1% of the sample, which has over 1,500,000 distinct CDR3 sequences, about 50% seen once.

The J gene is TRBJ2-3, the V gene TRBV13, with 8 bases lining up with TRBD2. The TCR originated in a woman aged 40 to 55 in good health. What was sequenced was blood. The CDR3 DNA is TGTGCCAGCAGCCCAATAGCGGGGATTAGCACAGATACGCAGTATTTT. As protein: CASSPIAGISTDTQYF.